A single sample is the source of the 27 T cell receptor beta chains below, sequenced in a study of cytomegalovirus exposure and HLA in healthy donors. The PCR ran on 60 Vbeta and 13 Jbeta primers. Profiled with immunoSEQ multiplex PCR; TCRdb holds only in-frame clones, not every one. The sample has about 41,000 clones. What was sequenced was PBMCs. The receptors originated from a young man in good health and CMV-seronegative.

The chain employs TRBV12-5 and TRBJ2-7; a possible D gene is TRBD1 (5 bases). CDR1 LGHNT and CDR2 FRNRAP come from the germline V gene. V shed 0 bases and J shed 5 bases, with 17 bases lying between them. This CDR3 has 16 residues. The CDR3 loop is CASGLVFGQGSHEQYF. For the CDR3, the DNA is TGTGCTAGTGGTTTGGTATTCGGGCAGGGTAGCCACGAGCAGTACTTC.

CDR3: CASSPWGGLTDTQYF. For the CDR3, the DNA is TGTGCCAGCAGCCCCTGGGGGGGACTCACAGATACGCAGTATTTT. J is TRBJ2-3 and V is TRBV7-8; TRBD2 agrees at 7 bases. CDR1 and CDR2 from the germline V gene are SGHVS and FQNEAQ. The junction had 7 bases not matched to a gene; V was cut back by 5 bases and J by 2 bases. The CDR3 contains 15 residues.

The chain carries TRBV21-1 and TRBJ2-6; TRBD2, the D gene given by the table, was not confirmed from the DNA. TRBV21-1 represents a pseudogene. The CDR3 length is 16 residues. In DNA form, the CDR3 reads TGTGCCAGCAGCAAAAGAGATGCAACTGGGGCCAACGTCCTGACTTTC. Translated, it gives CASSKRDATGANVLTF.

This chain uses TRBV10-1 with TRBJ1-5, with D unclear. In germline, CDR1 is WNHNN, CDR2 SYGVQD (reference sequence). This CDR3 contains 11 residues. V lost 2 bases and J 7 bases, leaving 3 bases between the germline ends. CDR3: CASSEGQPQHF. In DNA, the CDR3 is TGCGCCAGCAGTGAGGGCCAGCCCCAGCATTTT.

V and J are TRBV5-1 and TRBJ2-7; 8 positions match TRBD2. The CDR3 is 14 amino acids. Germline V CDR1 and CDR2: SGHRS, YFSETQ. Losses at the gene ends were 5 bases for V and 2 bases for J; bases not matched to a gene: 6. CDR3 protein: CASRERTSTYEQYF. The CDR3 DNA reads TGCGCCAGCAGGGAAAGGACTAGCACCTACGAGCAGTACTTC.

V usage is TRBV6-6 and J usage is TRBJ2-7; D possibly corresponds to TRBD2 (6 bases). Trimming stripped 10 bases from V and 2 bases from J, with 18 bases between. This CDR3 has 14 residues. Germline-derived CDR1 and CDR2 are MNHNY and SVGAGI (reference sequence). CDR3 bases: TGTGCCACGGGGGAAAGGGGTGGTACCTACGAGCAGTACTTC. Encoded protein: CATGERGGTYEQYF.

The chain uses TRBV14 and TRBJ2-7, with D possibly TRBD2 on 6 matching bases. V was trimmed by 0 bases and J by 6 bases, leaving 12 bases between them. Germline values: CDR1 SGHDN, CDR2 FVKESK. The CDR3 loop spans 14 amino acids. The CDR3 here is CASSQEGLLGEQYF. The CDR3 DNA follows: TGTGCCAGCAGCCAAGAGGGACTCTTAGGCGAGCAGTACTTC.

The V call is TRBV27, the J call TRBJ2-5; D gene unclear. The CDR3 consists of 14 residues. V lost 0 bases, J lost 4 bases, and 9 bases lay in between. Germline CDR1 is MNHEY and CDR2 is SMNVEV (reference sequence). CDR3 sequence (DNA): TGTGCCAGCAGTTTATCGAGGAAACGAGAGACCCAGTACTTC. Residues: CASSLSRKRETQYF.

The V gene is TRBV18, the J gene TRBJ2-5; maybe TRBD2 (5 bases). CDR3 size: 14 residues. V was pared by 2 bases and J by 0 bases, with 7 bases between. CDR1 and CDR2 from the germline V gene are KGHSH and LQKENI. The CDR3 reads CASSPKDYQETQYF. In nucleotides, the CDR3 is TGTGCCAGCTCACCAAAGGACTACCAAGAGACCCAGTACTTC. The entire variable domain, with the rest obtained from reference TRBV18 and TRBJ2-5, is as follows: NAGVMQNPRHLVRRRGQEARLRCSPMKGHSHVYWYRQLPEEGLKFMVYLQKENIIDESGMPKERFSAEFPKEGPSILRIQQVVRGDSAAYFCASSPKDYQETQYFGPGTRLLVL.

CDR3 nucleotides: TGTGCCAGCAGTGAGATTGGGCTGAACACTGAAGCTTTCTTT. Translating gives CASSEIGLNTEAFF. V is TRBV2 and J is TRBJ1-1; D unclear. Germline V gene sequence: CDR1 SNHLY, CDR2 FYNNEI. The CDR3 contains 14 residues. V was shortened by 3 bases and J by 0 bases, with 8 bases between the two germline ends.

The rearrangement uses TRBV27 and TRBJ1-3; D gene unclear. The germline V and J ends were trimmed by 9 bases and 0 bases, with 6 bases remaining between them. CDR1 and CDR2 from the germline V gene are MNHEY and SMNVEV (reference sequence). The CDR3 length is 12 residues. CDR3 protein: CASKSSGNTIYF. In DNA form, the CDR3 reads TGTGCCAGTAAGAGCTCTGGAAACACCATATATTTT.

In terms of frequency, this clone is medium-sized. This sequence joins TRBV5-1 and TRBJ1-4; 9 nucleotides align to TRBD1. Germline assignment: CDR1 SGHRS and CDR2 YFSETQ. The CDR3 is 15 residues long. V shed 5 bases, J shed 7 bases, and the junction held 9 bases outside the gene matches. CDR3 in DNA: TGCGCCAGCAGTCGGTCCGGGACAGGGTTTGAAAAACTGTTTTTT. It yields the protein CASSRSGTGFEKLFF.

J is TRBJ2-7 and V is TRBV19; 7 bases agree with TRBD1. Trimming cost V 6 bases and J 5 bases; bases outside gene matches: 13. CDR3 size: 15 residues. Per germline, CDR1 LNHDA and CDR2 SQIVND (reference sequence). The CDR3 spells CASSSLTGWLDEQYF. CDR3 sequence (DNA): TGTGCCAGTAGCTCGCTGACAGGGTGGTTGGACGAGCAGTACTTC.

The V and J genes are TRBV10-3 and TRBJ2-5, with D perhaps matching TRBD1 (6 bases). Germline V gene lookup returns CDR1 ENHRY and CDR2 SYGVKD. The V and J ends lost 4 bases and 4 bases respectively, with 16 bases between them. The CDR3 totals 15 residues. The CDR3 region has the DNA TGTGCCATCAGTGTCCGGCAGGGGAGAGGAGAGACCCAGTACTTC. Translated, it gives CAISVRQGRGETQYF.

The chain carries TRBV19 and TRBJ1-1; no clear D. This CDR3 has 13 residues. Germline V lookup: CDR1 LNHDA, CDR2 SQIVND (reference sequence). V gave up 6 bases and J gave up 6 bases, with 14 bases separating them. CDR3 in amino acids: CASSLRLGSEAFF. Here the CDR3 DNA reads TGTGCCAGTAGCCTCCGACTTGGTTCTGAAGCTTTCTTT.

As DNA, the CDR3 is TGTGCCAGCAGCTTAGCGTACATCCACGAGCAGTACTTC. Protein sequence: CASSLAYIHEQYF. The chain has TRBV7-8 and TRBJ2-7; D gene ambiguous. The CDR3 length is 13 residues. Germline V gene data show CDR1 as SGHVS and CDR2 as FQNEAQ. Trimming cost V 0 bases and J 5 bases, with 8 bases left between them.

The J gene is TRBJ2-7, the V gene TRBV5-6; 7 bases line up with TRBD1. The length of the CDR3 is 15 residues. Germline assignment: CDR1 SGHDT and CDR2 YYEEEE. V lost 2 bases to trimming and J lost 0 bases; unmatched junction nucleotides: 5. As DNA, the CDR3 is TGTGCCAGCAGCTTCCTCGGGACAGACTCCTACGAGCAGTACTTC. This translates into CASSFLGTDSYEQYF.

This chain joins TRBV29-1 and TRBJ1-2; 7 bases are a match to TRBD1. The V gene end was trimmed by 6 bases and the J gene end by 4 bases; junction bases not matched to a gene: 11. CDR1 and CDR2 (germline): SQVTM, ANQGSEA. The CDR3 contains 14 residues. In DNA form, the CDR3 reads TGCAGCGTATACGGAGGGACAGTTCGCTATGGCTACACCTTC. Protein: CSVYGGTVRYGYTF.

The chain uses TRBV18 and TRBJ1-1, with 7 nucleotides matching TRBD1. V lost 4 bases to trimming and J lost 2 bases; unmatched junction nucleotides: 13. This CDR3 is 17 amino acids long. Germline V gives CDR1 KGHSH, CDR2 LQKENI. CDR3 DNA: TGTGCCAGCTCACGACAACCGACCGGGACAGAAAACACTGAAGCTTTCTTT. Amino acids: CASSRQPTGTENTEAFF.

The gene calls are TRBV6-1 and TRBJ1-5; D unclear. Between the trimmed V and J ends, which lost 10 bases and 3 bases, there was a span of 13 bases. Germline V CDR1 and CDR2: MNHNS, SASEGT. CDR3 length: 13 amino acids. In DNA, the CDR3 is TGTGCCAACCGACCACTAACCAATCAGCCCCAGCATTTT. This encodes CANRPLTNQPQHF.

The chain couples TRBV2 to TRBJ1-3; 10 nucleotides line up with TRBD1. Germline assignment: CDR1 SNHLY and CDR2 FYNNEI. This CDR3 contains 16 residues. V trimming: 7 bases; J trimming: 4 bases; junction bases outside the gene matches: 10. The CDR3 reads CASTVRQGARGNTIYF. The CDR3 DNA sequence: TGTGCCAGCACCGTAAGACAGGGGGCGCGAGGAAACACCATATATTTT.

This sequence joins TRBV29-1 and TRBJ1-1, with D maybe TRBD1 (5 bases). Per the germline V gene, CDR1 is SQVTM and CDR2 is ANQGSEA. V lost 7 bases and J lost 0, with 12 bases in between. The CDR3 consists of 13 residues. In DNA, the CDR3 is TGCAGCGCCGGGGGACGGATGAACACTGAAGCTTTCTTT. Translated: CSAGGRMNTEAFF.

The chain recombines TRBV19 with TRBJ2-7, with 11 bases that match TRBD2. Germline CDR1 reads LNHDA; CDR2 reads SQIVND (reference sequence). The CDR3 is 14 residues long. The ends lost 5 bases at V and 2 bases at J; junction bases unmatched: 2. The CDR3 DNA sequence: TGTGCCAGTAGTGGGACTAGCGGAACCTACGAGCAGTACTTC. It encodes CASSGTSGTYEQYF.

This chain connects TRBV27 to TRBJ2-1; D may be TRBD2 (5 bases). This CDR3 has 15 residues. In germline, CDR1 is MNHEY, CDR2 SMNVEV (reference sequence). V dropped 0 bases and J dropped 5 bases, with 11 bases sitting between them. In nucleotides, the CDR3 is TGTGCCAGCAGTTTATCTTCTAGCAATGACAATGAGCAGTTCTTC. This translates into CASSLSSSNDNEQFF.

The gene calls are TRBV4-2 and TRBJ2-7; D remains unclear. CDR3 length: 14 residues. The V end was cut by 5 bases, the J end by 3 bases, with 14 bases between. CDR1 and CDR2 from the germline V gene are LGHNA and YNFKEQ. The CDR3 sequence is CASSTTGRVYEQYF. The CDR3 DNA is TGTGCCAGCAGCACTACCGGCCGGGTCTACGAGCAGTACTTC.

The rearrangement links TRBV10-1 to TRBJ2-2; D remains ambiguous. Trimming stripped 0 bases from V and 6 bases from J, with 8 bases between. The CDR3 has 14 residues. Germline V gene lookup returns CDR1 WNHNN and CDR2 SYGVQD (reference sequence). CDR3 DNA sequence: TGCGCCAGCAGTGAGTCGATTACTGCCGGGGAGCTGTTTTTT. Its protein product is CASSESITAGELFF.

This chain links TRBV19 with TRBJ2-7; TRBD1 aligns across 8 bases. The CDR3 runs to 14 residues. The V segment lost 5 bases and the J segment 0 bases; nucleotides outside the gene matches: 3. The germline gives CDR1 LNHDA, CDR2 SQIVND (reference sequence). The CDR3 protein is CASSGQGASYEQYF. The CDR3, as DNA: TGTGCCAGTAGTGGACAGGGTGCCTCCTACGAGCAGTACTTC.